Listed here are 14 T cell receptor beta chains from one sample, sequenced in a study of T cell repertoires in cytomegalovirus infection. TCRdb re-derived calls from the reads in MiXCR, one entry per CDR3 protein. Of approximately 400,000 distinct CDR3 sequences listed, around 32% are singletons. The sequenced sample consisted of PBMCs. The receptors stem from a human donor in good health (CMV status not recorded). Some clones in this sample may be carry-over from other donors' samples.

This clonotype has a handful of counts. Its ends do not fully match the called genes, so a read error is possible. The J gene is TRBJ2-1, the V gene TRBV5-1, with 10 bases matching TRBD1. The CDR3 length is 16 residues. The germline CDR1 and CDR2 sequences are SGHRS and YFSETQ. The CDR3 DNA is TGCGCCACCAGCTTGCTGCCGGGACAGGGGTTGAATGAGCAGTTCTTC. This encodes CATSLLPGQGLNEQFF.

This clonotype was detected a few times. The chain carries TRBV6-2 or TRBV6-3 and TRBJ2-5; D gene ambiguous. The germline V gene encodes CDR1 MNHEY and CDR2 SVGEGT. CDR3 length: 14 amino acids. Trimming pared 0 bases from V and 0 bases from J, leaving 5 bases between. The CDR3 coding sequence is TGTGCCAGCAGTTACTCCTCAGACCAAGAGACCCAGTACTTC. Translated: CASSYSSDQETQYF.

This clonotype was seen repeatedly, ten times or more. The chain couples TRBV4-1 to TRBJ2-4; D is undetermined. The CDR3 has 15 amino acids. V lost 0 bases and J 0 bases, leaving 6 bases between the germline ends. Germline CDR1 reads MGHRA; CDR2 reads YSYEKL. The DNA of the CDR3 is TGCGCCAGCAGCCAAGATCGGGTAGCCAAAAACATTCAGTACTTC. This sequence encodes CASSQDRVAKNIQYF.

The chain links TRBV5-4 to TRBJ2-1; 12 bases agree with TRBD2. Germline assignment: CDR1 SGHNT and CDR2 YYREEE (reference sequence). This CDR3 is 15 amino acids long. V lost 3 bases, J lost 8 bases, and 6 bases stayed unmatched. This CDR3 is CASSSGTSGPDEQFF. The CDR3 DNA reads as TGTGCCAGCAGCTCCGGGACTAGCGGGCCCGATGAGCAGTTCTTC.

This clonotype was counted at least ten times. The chain recombines TRBV7-6 with TRBJ2-5, with D possibly being TRBD2 (5 bases). Germline CDR1 reads SGHVS; CDR2 reads FNYEAQ. The CDR3 runs 15 residues. The V end lost 2 bases, the J end lost 2 bases, and 12 bases lay between the germline ends. CDR3 bases: TGTGCCAGCAGCTTAACCCCGGGGAGACAAGAGACCCAGTACTTC. It encodes CASSLTPGRQETQYF.

The V call is TRBV6-5, the J call TRBJ2-7, with no clear D. The CDR3 totals 13 residues. The germline V and J ends were trimmed by 5 bases and 0 bases, with 8 bases remaining between them. Germline CDR1 and CDR2: MNHEY and SVGAGI. The DNA of the CDR3 is TGTGCCAGCAGTCAGTGGGTCTCCTACGAGCAGTACTTC. Amino acid sequence: CASSQWVSYEQYF.

The chain is built from TRBV30 and TRBJ2-3; D gene ambiguous. Germline V CDR1 and CDR2: GTSNPN, SVGIG (reference sequence). V was trimmed by 1 base and J by 1 base, leaving 18 bases between them. The CDR3 sequence is 17 residues long. Here the CDR3 reads CAWSARFMSRGTDTQYF. The CDR3 coding sequence is TGTGCCTGGAGTGCCCGATTTATGAGTCGCGGCACAGATACGCAGTATTTT.

Written as DNA, the CDR3 is TGTGCCAGCAGCTTAATGGGGGCAGGGACAGTCTCCGGAAACACCATATATTTT. This encodes CASSLMGAGTVSGNTIYF. The V and J genes are TRBV5-4 and TRBJ1-3; 7 positions agree with TRBD1. V lost 2 bases to trimming and J lost 4 bases; unmatched junction nucleotides: 15. The CDR3 is made up of 18 amino acids. Germline V gene lookup returns CDR1 SGHNT and CDR2 YYREEE (reference sequence).

This clonotype has ten or more counts. J is TRBJ1-2 and V is TRBV7-2; no reliable D call. CDR1 SGHTA and CDR2 FQGNSA come from the germline V gene. The V and J ends lost 2 bases and 8 bases respectively, with 12 bases between them. The CDR3 runs 13 residues. The CDR3 DNA sequence: TGTGCCAGCAGCTTATCTGCCGTACACGGCTACACCTTC. Amino acids: CASSLSAVHGYTF. Filled out from reference TRBV7-2 and TRBJ1-2, the complete variable domain reads GAGVSQSPSNKVTEKGKDVELRCDPISGHTALYWYRQSLGQGLEFLIYFQGNSAPDKSGLPSDRFSAERTGGSVSTLTIQRTQQEDSAVYLCASSLSAVHGYTFGSGTRLTVV.

The sample holds a few counts of this clonotype. The rearrangement joins TRBV20-1 to TRBJ2-3; the D is unclear. Germline CDR1 DFQATT, CDR2 SNEGSKA (reference sequence). V was clipped by 6 bases and J by 2 bases, with 15 bases between them. This CDR3 is built from 14 residues. CDR3 region: CSASDGKSTDTQYF. CDR3 bases: TGCAGTGCCTCAGACGGAAAGTCCACAGATACGCAGTATTTT.

This chain joins TRBV7-9 and TRBJ2-3; D is unresolved. V was trimmed by 5 bases and J by 4 bases, leaving 10 bases between them. In germline, CDR1 is SEHNR, CDR2 FQNEAQ (reference sequence). This CDR3 has 13 residues. The CDR3 DNA sequence: TGTGCCAGCAGCCTTAGTGTACCAGATACGCAGTATTTT. Encoded protein: CASSLSVPDTQYF.

The sample holds a few counts of this clonotype. This chain uses TRBV4-1 with TRBJ2-3, with D tentatively TRBD2 (5 bases). The germline gives CDR1 MGHRA, CDR2 YSYEKL. This CDR3 is 16 amino acids long. V gave up 3 bases and J gave up 2 bases, with 15 bases separating them. CDR3 DNA: TGCGCCAGCAGCCAGATGATGGACTCTAACACAGATACGCAGTATTTT. Translation gives CASSQMMDSNTDTQYF.

This clonotype was recorded a few times. The CDR3 DNA reads as TGTGCCAGCAGCTTAATGATCTCCGACTACTCTGGAAACACCATATATTTT. It encodes CASSLMISDYSGNTIYF. The V call is TRBV11-2, the J call TRBJ1-3; D uncertain. The CDR3 loop spans 17 amino acids. Germline V gene lookup returns CDR1 SGHAT and CDR2 FQNNGV. V shed 2 bases and J shed 0 bases, with 14 bases lying between them.

This clonotype came up many times. The chain employs TRBV7-2 and TRBJ1-3; TRBD1 agrees at 7 bases. Germline V CDR1 and CDR2: SGHTA, FQGNSA. Trimming removed 6 bases from V and 4 bases from J; junction bases left unmatched: 9. The CDR3 covers 15 residues. CDR3 loop: CASSLGTVIGNTIYF. The CDR3 DNA is TGTGCCAGCAGTCTGGGGACAGTAATCGGAAACACCATATATTTT.